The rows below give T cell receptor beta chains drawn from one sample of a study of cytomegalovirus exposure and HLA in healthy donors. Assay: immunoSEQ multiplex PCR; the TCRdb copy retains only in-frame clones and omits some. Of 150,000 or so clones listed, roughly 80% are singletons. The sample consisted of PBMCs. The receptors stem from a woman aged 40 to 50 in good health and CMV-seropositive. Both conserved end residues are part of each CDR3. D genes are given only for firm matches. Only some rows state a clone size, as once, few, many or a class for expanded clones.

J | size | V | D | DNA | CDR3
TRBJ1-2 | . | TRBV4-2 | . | TGTGCCAGCAGCCAAACAGACAACTATGGCTACACCTTC | CASSQTDNYGYTF
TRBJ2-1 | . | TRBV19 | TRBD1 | TGTGCCAGTAGTATGACGCAGGGGGCGAAGTACAATGAGCAGTTCTTC | CASSMTQGAKYNEQFF
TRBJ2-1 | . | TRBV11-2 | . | TGTGCCAGCAGCACTTACGGCGGTGGCTCCTACAATGAGCAGTTCTTC | CASSTYGGGSYNEQFF
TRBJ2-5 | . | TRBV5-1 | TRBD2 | TGCGCCAGCAGCTTTGGACTAGCACAAGAGGCCCAGTACTTC | CASSFGLAQEAQYF
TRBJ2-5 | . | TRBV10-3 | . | TGTGCCATCAGTGATCTAGAGACCCAGTACTTC | CAISDLETQYF
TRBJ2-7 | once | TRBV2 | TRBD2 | TGTGCCAGCTCCCCCGGGGGGTCTTCGGTCTACGAGCAGTACTTC | CASSPGGSSVYEQYF
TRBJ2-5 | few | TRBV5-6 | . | TGTGCCAGCAGCTCGAGGGGGGGAGAGACCCAGTACTTC | CASSSRGGETQYF
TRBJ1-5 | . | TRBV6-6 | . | TGTGCCAGCAGTTCTCGACAGGTGCCCCCTCAGCCCCAGCATTTT | CASSSRQVPPQPQHF
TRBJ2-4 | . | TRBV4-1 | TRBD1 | TGCGCCGCCTCGGCGCGGACAGGGGCGCTGATGGGCAAAAACATTCAGTACTTC | CAASARTGALMGKNIQYF
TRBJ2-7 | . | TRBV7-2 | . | TGTGCCAGCAGCTTAGTTGGACACATCGCCTACGAGCAGTACTTC | CASSLVGHIAYEQYF
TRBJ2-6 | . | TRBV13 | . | TGTGCCAGCAGCCCCCGAAGGGGAGGATTGTTGTCTGGGGCCAACGTCCTGACTTTC | CASSPRRGGLLSGANVLTF
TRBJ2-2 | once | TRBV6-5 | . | TGTGCCAGCAGCCGACTAAACACCGGGGAGCTGTTTTTT | CASSRLNTGELFF
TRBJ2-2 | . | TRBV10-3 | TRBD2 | TGTGCCACCCTGACTAGCGGGGGGCTCGACACCGGGGAGCTGTTTTTT | CATLTSGGLDTGELFF
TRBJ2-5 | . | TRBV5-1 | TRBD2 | TGCGCCAGCAGCTTGGGGCTAGCGGGGGGAGAGACCCAGTACTTC | CASSLGLAGGETQYF
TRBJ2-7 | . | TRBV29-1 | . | TGCAGCGTTGAAGTGTTTTCGGCAGGAAGCTACTACGAGCAGTACTTC | CSVEVFSAGSYYEQYF
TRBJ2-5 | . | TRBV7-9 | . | TGTGCCAGCAGCTTAGGGCCCAACAGAGTCCAAGAGACCCAGTACTTC | CASSLGPNRVQETQYF
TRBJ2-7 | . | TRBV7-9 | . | TGTGCCAGCAGCTCCCTCTACGAGCAGTACTTC | CASSSLYEQYF
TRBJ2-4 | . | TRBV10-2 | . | TGCGCCAGCAGTACCGACAGGTCAGGCAAAAACATTCAGTACTTC | CASSTDRSGKNIQYF
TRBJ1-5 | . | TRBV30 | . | TGTGCCTGGAGTGCGGGGGGTAGCAATCAGCCCCAGCATTTT | CAWSAGGSNQPQHF
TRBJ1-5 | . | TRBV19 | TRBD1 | TGTGCCAGTAGTATAGGGGACAGGGGCCATCAGCCCCAGCATTTT | CASSIGDRGHQPQHF
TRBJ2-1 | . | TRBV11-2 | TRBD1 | TGTGCCAGCAGCCTCGTGGCAGGGGGCTCCTACAATGAGCAGTTCTTC | CASSLVAGGSYNEQFF
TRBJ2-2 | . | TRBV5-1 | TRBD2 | TGCGCCAGCAGCTTTGCGGGGGTGAACACCGGGGAGCTGTTTTTT | CASSFAGVNTGELFF
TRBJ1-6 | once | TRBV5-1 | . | TGCGCCAGTAGGGAGGCCGGTAATTCACCCCTCCACTTT | CASREAGNSPLHF
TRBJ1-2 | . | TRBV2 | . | TGTGCCAGCAGTTATTCGGGAGGAGATGGCTACACCTTC | CASSYSGGDGYTF
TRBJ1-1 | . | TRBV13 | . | TGTGCCAGCAGCTTATTGGGGGCCGGGGATGCTTTCTTT | CASSLLGAGDAFF
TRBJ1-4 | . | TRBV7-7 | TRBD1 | TGTGCCAGCAGCTTAGGACAGGGTAATGAAAAACTGTTTTTT | CASSLGQGNEKLFF
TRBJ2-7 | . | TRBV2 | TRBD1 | TGTGCCAGCTTACAGGGGGCGTCGCTCGAGCAGTACTTC | CASLQGASLEQYF
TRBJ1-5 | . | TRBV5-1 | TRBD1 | TGCGCCAGCAGCCTAGGGACAGGTTCTAATCAGCCCCAGCATTTT | CASSLGTGSNQPQHF
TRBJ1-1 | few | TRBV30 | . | TGTGCCTGGAGGACGGGAGGTAACACTGAAGCTTTCTTT | CAWRTGGNTEAFF
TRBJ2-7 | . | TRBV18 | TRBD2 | TGTGCCAGCTCACCCCCGGGGGGGACCTACGAGCAGTACTTC | CASSPPGGTYEQYF
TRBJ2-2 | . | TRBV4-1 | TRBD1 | TGCGCCAGCAGCCAAGCCGGGACAGGGGGCGGGTACGGGGAGCTGTTTTTT | CASSQAGTGGGYGELFF
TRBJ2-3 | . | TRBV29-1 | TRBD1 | TGCAGCGTTGAAGAGATTGGACAGGCCACAGATACGCAGTATTTT | CSVEEIGQATDTQYF
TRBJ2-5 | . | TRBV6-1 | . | TGTGCCAGCAATCCCCGGTACCAAGAGACCCAGTACTTC | CASNPRYQETQYF
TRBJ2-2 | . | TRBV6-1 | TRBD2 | TGTGCCAGCAGAGGACTAGGGGTTTACACCGGGGAGCTGTTTTTT | CASRGLGVYTGELFF
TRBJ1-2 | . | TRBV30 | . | TGTGCCTCAAACACCTACTATGGCTACACCTTC | CASNTYYGYTF
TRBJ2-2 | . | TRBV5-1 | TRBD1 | TGCGCCAGCAGCAGTGCCTTGACAGGGGCGAACACCGGGGAGCTGTTTTTT | CASSSALTGANTGELFF
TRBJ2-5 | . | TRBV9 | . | TGTGCCAGCAGCCCAGGTGCGGGGTCGGAGACCCAGTACTTC | CASSPGAGSETQYF
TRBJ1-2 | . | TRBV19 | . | TGTGCCAGTAGTCCGGGGTTGTACTATGGCTACACCTTC | CASSPGLYYGYTF
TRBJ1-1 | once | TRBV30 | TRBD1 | TGTGCCTGGAGTTCACGGGGGGGACAGGGCGCTGAAGCTTTCTTT | CAWSSRGGQGAEAFF
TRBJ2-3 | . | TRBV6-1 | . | TGTGCCAGCAGTAACAGGGGCACAGATACGCAGTATTTT | CASSNRGTDTQYF
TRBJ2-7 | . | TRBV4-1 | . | TGCGCCAGCAGCCAAGATCGCGACGGGGAAAAACACTTC | CASSQDRDGEKHF
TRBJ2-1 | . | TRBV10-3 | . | TGTGCCATCAGTGAGGAAGGCCAGGGGATTAACAATGAGCAGTTCTTC | CAISEEGQGINNEQFF
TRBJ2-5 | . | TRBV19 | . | TGTGCCAGTAGTCATCCTGCGGAGACCCAGTACTTC | CASSHPAETQYF